Listed below are T cell receptor beta chains from one sample, sequenced in a study of cytomegalovirus exposure and HLA in healthy donors. Some clones are missing from TCRdb's copy, which holds only in-frame ones; the method was immunoSEQ multiplex PCR. The sample carries 100,000 to 150,000 clones, 80% to 85% recorded once. Material: PBMCs. All receptors come from a woman aged 25 to 39 in good health and CMV-seronegative. The CDR3 runs from the conserved cysteine through the conserved F or W. The D gene is left open where the match is weak. Expanded clones are given a class, and other clones once, few, many or no size at all.

d_call	v_call	clone_size	j_call	cdr3_nt	cdr3_aa
NA	TRBV19	NA	TRBJ1-5	TGTGCCACCAACAGAGAATATAGCAATCAGCCCCAGCATTTT	CATNREYSNQPQHF
NA	TRBV15	NA	TRBJ2-7	TGTGCCACCAGCAGAGATCTTTCCCACGAGCAGTACTTC	CATSRDLSHEQYF
TRBD1	TRBV7-9	NA	TRBJ1-2	TGTTCCAGCAGCTTAGGACAGGCCCCCTATGGCTACACCTTC	CSSSLGQAPYGYTF
TRBD2	TRBV6-1	few	TRBJ2-1	TGTGCCAGCAGTGAAGCGTTGGCGGGGGGCTTTCCGAGGCAGTTCTTC	CASSEALAGGFPRQFF
TRBD1	TRBV23-1	few	TRBJ2-7	TGCGCCAGCAGTCTAGGACAGGGGAAATACTCCTACGAGCAGTACTTC	CASSLGQGKYSYEQYF
TRBD2	TRBV15	NA	TRBJ2-3	TGTGCCACCAGCAGAGATCTGGCGGGGGGGCCCCCTACGCAGTATTTT	CATSRDLAGGPPTQYF
NA	TRBV30	NA	TRBJ1-1	TGTGCCTGGAGCTCGGGGTACGGGGGGCGCGACACTGAAGCTTTCTTT	CAWSSGYGGRDTEAFF
TRBD1	TRBV7-9	once	TRBJ1-1	TGTTCCAGCAGCGCCCAGGGGGCACTACCGAACACTGAAGCTTTCTTT	CSSSAQGALPNTEAFF
TRBD1	TRBV4-1	NA	TRBJ2-5	TGCGCCAGCAGCTCCCGGGACAGGGGGCTGAGGGAGACCCAGTACTTC	CASSSRDRGLRETQYF
NA	TRBV15	NA	TRBJ1-2	TGTGCCACCAGCAGAGATAGAGGCTACACCTTC	CATSRDRGYTF